This T cell receptor (beta chain) was documented in a study of T cell responses to AZD1222 COVID-19 vaccine. Study conclusions and caveats: Baseline seropositivity occurred in only 5 to 7 AZD1222 recipients. Donors, mostly white British, included more females; clonal diversity was possibly underestimated.

CDR3 length: 14 residues. CDR1 and CDR2 (germline): MRHNA, SNTAGT. The V end lost 6 bases, the J end lost 3 bases, and 11 bases lay between the germline ends. Method: immunoSEQ multiplex PCR; TCRdb's copy keeps in-frame clones and lacks some. This table has approximately 45,000 clones, roughly 89% appearing once. This clone was observed once. The antigen is unknown. Here the sequenced sample was peripheral blood, taken 28 days after the second AZD1222 dose. This receptor was taken from an adult who received the AZD1222 COVID-19 vaccine. V is TRBV6-4 and J is TRBJ1-4; D possibly corresponds to TRBD1 (6 bases). The CDR3 sequence: CASRDRGANEKLFF. CDR3 sequence (DNA): TGTGCCAGCAGGGACAGAGGGGCTAATGAAAAACTGTTTTTT.